One sample yielded the 3 T cell receptor beta chains listed below, sequenced in a study of Graves' ophthalmopathy and Graves' hyperthyroidism. Amplified material comprised TCR beta CDR3 regions derived from RNA transcripts. Following a first-round RT-PCR that used HTBI primers, a second-round multiplex PCR was carried out. Via MiXCR, TCRdb re-called the multiplex PCR reads, giving one row per CDR3 protein. The sample has 300,000 to 500,000 distinct CDR3 sequences; approximately 15% are singletons. Sequencing used peripheral blood. The receptors derive from a woman aged 18-29 years with stable Graves' hyperthyroidism.

The table lists this clonotype with many counts. The chain carries TRBV5-1 and TRBJ1-1; no firm D call. Per germline, CDR1 SGHRS and CDR2 YFSETQ. The V gene lost 2 bases and the J gene lost 1 base, with 6 bases spanning the gap. The length of the CDR3 is 13 residues. In nucleotides, the CDR3 is TGCGCCAGCAGCTTTGATCCGAACACTGAAGCTTTCTTT. This translates into CASSFDPNTEAFF. The full variable domain, in which reference TRBV5-1 and TRBJ1-1 provide the parts outside the CDR3, is KAGVTQTPRYLIKTRGQQVTLSCSPISGHRSVSWYQQTPGQGLQFLFEYFSETQRNKGNFPGRFSGRQFSNSRSEMNVSTLELGDSALYLCASSFDPNTEAFFGQGTRLTVV.

This clonotype came up many times. V is TRBV7-8 and J is TRBJ2-5; D not certain. The CDR3 loop spans 14 amino acids. The V gene lost 5 bases and the J gene lost 3 bases, with 13 bases spanning the gap. CDR1 is SGHVS and CDR2 is FQNEAQ in the germline V gene. CDR3 sequence: CASSRPTEEETQYF. The CDR3 DNA sequence: TGTGCCAGCAGCCGACCAACAGAAGAAGAGACCCAGTACTTC.

Ten or more counts support this clonotype. V and J are TRBV10-2 and TRBJ1-6; the match to TRBD1 covers 7 bases. Trimming took 6 bases from V and 8 from J; bases not matched to a gene: 10. The CDR3 is made up of 15 amino acids. The germline CDR1 and CDR2 sequences are WSHSY and SAAADI. CDR3 bases: TGCGCCAGCAGCGCTACAGGGGCGAGGGATTCACCCCTCCACTTT. This codes for CASSATGARDSPLHF.